This T cell receptor beta chain was captured in a study of blood T cell repertoires in COVID-19. Across the whole study: Acute and convalescent COVID-19 specimens originated in the United States, Italy and Spain.

This table comes from immunoSEQ multiplex PCR, and its TCRdb copy is limited to in-frame clones, with some not included. The top ten hold about 24% of the sample, which has around 100,000 clones, about 80% seen once. Per germline, CDR1 KGHSH and CDR2 LQKENI. V was pared by 3 bases and J by 7 bases, with 13 bases between. This CDR3 is 15 amino acids long. The receptor was isolated from a human donor in a cohort sampled during active COVID-19. The sequencing input was peripheral blood. The V call is TRBV18, the J call TRBJ1-6; tentative D call: TRBD1 (6 bases). The CDR3 spells CASSPPEGVNSPLHF. CDR3 nucleotide sequence: TGTGCCAGCTCACCCCCCGAGGGGGTGAATTCACCCCTCCACTTT.